This T cell receptor beta chain was sequenced for a study of T cells in Graves' hyperthyroidism and ophthalmopathy. General study findings and limits: Ophthalmopathy was told apart from stable hyperthyroidism by a 13 V-J model.

Amplification yielded TCR beta CDR3 regions, with RNA transcripts as the source. RT-PCR in the first round (using the HTBI primer set) targeted the TCR CDR3. TCRdb reanalysed the multiplex PCR reads using MiXCR and keeps one entry per CDR3 protein. The repertoire holds fewer than 450,000 distinct CDR3 sequences, about 15% seen once, with 30% to 40% in the top ten. First hyperthyroidism diagnosis is when the blood sample was obtained, before any ophthalmopathy symptoms. Cells are PBMCs isolated from 10 ml of fresh blood. This clonotype came up a few times. The antigen is unknown. The sample consisted of blood. This sequence originates from a woman aged 30 to 39 with Graves' hyperthyroidism that later progressed to Graves' ophthalmopathy.

Here the CDR3 DNA reads TGTGCCAGCACCCCGCCCGTGGGATCCGGAGAGACCCAGTACTTC. This translates into CASTPPVGSGETQYF. The chain uses TRBV6-2 or TRBV6-3 and TRBJ2-5; D is unclear. This CDR3 has 15 residues. Germline CDR1 MNHEY, CDR2 SVGEGT. V was pared by 7 bases and J by 4 bases, with 19 bases between.